Given below is one TCR beta chain in context. These data are taken from a study of blood T cell repertoires in COVID-19. Original methodology: Amplification from reference gene primers served as the basis for estimated nucleated cell counts. The repertoire was sequenced with immunoSEQ multiplex PCR; TCRdb's copy has only in-frame clones and lacks some. That table supplies the V and J calls and clone size; D and trimming were determined from the DNA. The sample lists about 360,000 clones; around 88% were seen once. This CDR3 comprises 14 residues. V was pared by 4 bases and J by 4 bases, with 14 bases between. In germline, CDR1 is GTSNPN, CDR2 SVGIG (reference sequence).

V usage is TRBV30 and J usage is TRBJ1-5; the D gene is possibly TRBD1 (5 bases). The sequence derives from a man aged 25 to 40 with active or convalescent COVID-19. Sequencing was done on a sample of peripheral blood. Here the CDR3 reads CAWTGYGGNQPQHF. In DNA, the CDR3 is TGTGCCTGGACGGGGTACGGGGGGAATCAGCCCCAGCATTTT.